The 22 T cell receptor beta chains presented below share a single source sample, sequenced in a study of OX40 agonist ivuxolimab in advanced cancers. The protocol used for the library was the immunoSEQ multiplex PCR assay. TCRdb mirrors the immuneACCESS table, restricted to in-frame sequences. Some clones are absent from its copies; in checked studies, under half trace to an unresolved V gene, and the reason for the others is unknown. For this sample there are around 66,000 clones; 85% appear just once. Of the sample, 3.5% to 4.5% is held by the ten largest clones. Sequences were derived from CD4+ or CD8+ T cells sorted from blood, sampled in a trial of the OX40 agonist ivuxolimab. These receptors came from an adult with an advanced solid tumor such as melanoma, head and neck, liver or kidney cancer.

This clone was found once. The chain joins TRBV9 to TRBJ1-4, with TRBD1 matching over 7 bases. The V and J ends lost 3 bases and 3 bases, in that order; junction bases with no gene match: 8. The germline V gene has CDR1 SGDLS and CDR2 YYNGEE. CDR3 size: 16 residues. The CDR3: CASSAALTGPNEKLFF. The DNA for the CDR3 is TGTGCCAGCAGCGCCGCCTTGACAGGGCCTAATGAAAAACTGTTTTTT.

This clone was found once. The rearrangement joins TRBV10-3 to TRBJ2-1; possibly TRBD1 or TRBD2 for D (5 bases each). The CDR3 is 14 residues long. Between the trimmed V and J ends, which lost 2 bases and 10 bases, there was a span of 15 bases. Germline values: CDR1 ENHRY, CDR2 SYGVKD. CDR3 coding DNA: TGTGCCATCAGTGAGCCGATGAGGGGACGAGAGCAGTTCTTC. It encodes CAISEPMRGREQFF.

This clone has only a few counts. This chain connects TRBV19 to TRBJ1-2; D is undetermined. This CDR3 is 15 amino acids long. V lost 3 bases and J lost 4, with 15 bases in between. Germline CDR1 LNHDA, CDR2 SQIVND (reference sequence). The CDR3 nucleotides read TGTGCCAGTAGTATCGACGGGGAAGGGAGCTATGGCTACACCTTC. Its protein is CASSIDGEGSYGYTF.

The rearrangement joins TRBV10-3 to TRBJ1-1; a weak D match, TRBD1 (5 bases). Germline V CDR1 and CDR2: ENHRY, SYGVKD. This CDR3 is built from 15 residues. Trimming stripped 5 bases from V and 1 base from J, with 14 bases between. CDR3 DNA: TGTGCCATCAGTATGATCGGCGGGGGGAACACTGAAGCTTTCTTT. Amino acid sequence: CAISMIGGGNTEAFF.

V gene TRBV11-2 combines with J gene TRBJ2-6; TRBD2 might be the D (5 bases). There are 16 residues in the CDR3. Germline lookup yields CDR1 SGHAT and CDR2 FQNNGV. Trimming took off 0 bases at V and 0 bases at J, with 6 bases between the two ends. The CDR3 sequence: CASSLEGGSGANVLTF. For the CDR3, the DNA is TGTGCCAGCAGCTTAGAAGGAGGCTCTGGGGCCAACGTCCTGACTTTC.

This chain links TRBV7-8 with TRBJ2-7; tentatively, D is TRBD1 (6 bases). The V end was cut by 5 bases, the J end by 2 bases, with 16 bases between. There are 15 residues in the CDR3. Germline lookup yields CDR1 SGHVS and CDR2 FQNEAQ. The CDR3 DNA reads TGTGCCAGCAGCAGGACCGGGACACTAACCTACGAGCAGTACTTC. Its translation is CASSRTGTLTYEQYF. The full variable domain, rest sourced from reference TRBV7-8 and TRBJ2-7, is GAGVSQSPRYKVAKRGQDVALRCDPISGHVSLFWYQQALGQGPEFLTYFQNEAQLDKSGLPSDRFFAERPEGSVSTLKIQRTQQEDSAVYLCASSRTGTLTYEQYFGPGTRLTVT.

This CDR3 is CARQTSVTNTGELFF. The CDR3 DNA sequence: TGTGCCAGGCAGACTAGCGTAACGAACACCGGGGAGCTGTTTTTT. V is TRBV2 and J is TRBJ2-2; 8 bases align to TRBD2. Germline loops: CDR1 SNHLY, CDR2 FYNNEI. The ends lost 9 bases at V and 0 bases at J; junction bases unmatched: 6. The CDR3 has 15 residues.

The J gene is TRBJ1-1, the V gene TRBV7-2; possible D gene TRBD1, 6 bases. The V and J ends lost 1 base and 5 bases respectively, with 11 bases between them. The CDR3 covers 14 residues. Germline lookup yields CDR1 SGHTA and CDR2 FQGNSA. DNA for the CDR3: TGTGCCAGCAGCTTAGGAGCCAGGGGAACTGAAGCTTTCTTT. It translates to CASSLGARGTEAFF.

This chain uses TRBV6-5 with TRBJ1-4; D gene unclear. The CDR3 consists of 14 residues. In germline, CDR1 is MNHEY, CDR2 SVGAGI. Trimming removed 2 bases at V and 8 bases at J, with 12 bases between. CDR3 sequence (DNA): TGTGCCAGCAGTTACCTCCGGGGTACGGAAAAACTGTTTTTT. As protein: CASSYLRGTEKLFF.

The J gene is TRBJ1-5, the V gene TRBV19; D ambiguous. Trimming took 3 bases from V and 0 from J, leaving 12 bases between them. The CDR3 has 16 amino acids. Germline-derived CDR1 and CDR2 are LNHDA and SQIVND (reference sequence). CDR3 residues: CASSIFESNSNQPQHF. The CDR3 region has the DNA TGTGCCAGTAGTATCTTCGAAAGTAATAGCAATCAGCCCCAGCATTTT.

V is TRBV7-9 and J is TRBJ1-3; D not resolved. V shed 1 base and J shed 0 bases, with 10 bases lying between them. CDR1 and CDR2 (germline): SEHNR, FQNEAQ (reference sequence). The CDR3 totals 16 residues. CDR3 sequence (DNA): TGTGCCAGCAGCTTAGTGGCTGTAGTCTCTGGAAACACCATATATTTT. Residues: CASSLVAVVSGNTIYF.

The J gene is TRBJ1-5, the V gene TRBV5-8; TRBD1 agrees at 10 bases. Losses at the gene ends were 5 bases for V and 1 base for J; bases not matched to a gene: 6. The CDR3 loop spans 16 amino acids. From germline, CDR1 is SGHTS and CDR2 YDEGEE. This chain's CDR3 is CASSSWTGGSNQPQHF. The CDR3 nucleotides are TGTGCCAGCAGTTCCTGGACAGGGGGAAGCAATCAGCCCCAGCATTTT.

V usage is TRBV28 and J usage is TRBJ2-4; tentatively, D is TRBD1 (6 bases). In germline, CDR1 is MDHEN, CDR2 SYDVKM. The CDR3 loop spans 13 amino acids. Trimming removed 3 bases from V and 10 bases from J, with 13 bases in between. In nucleotides, the CDR3 is TGTGCCAGCAGTTTGCCTCGGACAGTTATTCAGTACTTC. This gives the protein CASSLPRTVIQYF.

The chain has TRBV6-1 and TRBJ2-3; TRBD1 matches at 10 bases. Germline CDR1 MNHNS, CDR2 SASEGT. The CDR3 covers 15 residues. J gave up 4 bases and V 11 bases, and 12 bases lay outside the gene matches. CDR3 amino acids: CALSTTDRGSDTQYF. The CDR3 DNA reads TGTGCCTTAAGCACGACGGACAGGGGGTCAGATACGCAGTATTTT.

The chain has TRBV19 and TRBJ1-5, with D uncertain. The V gene's germline CDR1 is LNHDA and CDR2 SQIVND (reference sequence). The V and J ends lost 6 bases and 2 bases respectively, with 14 bases between them. The CDR3 is 15 amino acids. The CDR3 nucleotides are TGTGCCAGTAGGGACTGGCAGAGGGGCAATCAGCCCCAGCATTTT. Protein: CASRDWQRGNQPQHF.

This clone appeared once. This chain uses TRBV7-9 with TRBJ2-5; no reliable D call. The CDR3 runs to 13 residues. The V end was cut by 10 bases, the J end by 5 bases, with 17 bases between. CDR1 SEHNR and CDR2 FQNEAQ come from the germline V gene (reference sequence). This CDR3 is CAITGFDGETQYF. In nucleotides, the CDR3 is TGTGCCATCACTGGGTTTGATGGGGAGACCCAGTACTTC.

The chain combines TRBV11-2 with TRBJ2-5, with a tentative D call TRBD1 (5 bases). The length of the CDR3 is 14 residues. CDR1 and CDR2 from the germline V gene are SGHAT and FQNNGV. V dropped 2 bases and J dropped 1 base, with 8 bases sitting between them. Here the CDR3 reads CASSLLTGQETQYF. CDR3 nucleotides: TGTGCCAGCAGCTTACTCACAGGCCAAGAGACCCAGTACTTC.

The V call is TRBV28, the J call TRBJ1-2; D remains unclear. CDR1 is MDHEN, CDR2 SYDVKM, per germline. This CDR3 spans 12 amino acids. V was pared by 3 bases and J by 4 bases, with 6 bases between. The CDR3 DNA reads TGTGCCAGCAGTTTTCGGGTCTATGGCTACACCTTC. Amino acid sequence: CASSFRVYGYTF.

The chain employs TRBV11-2 and TRBJ2-5; 9 bases are shared with TRBD1. Germline lookup yields CDR1 SGHAT and CDR2 FQNNGV. V was clipped by 5 bases and J by 4 bases; unmatched bases: 8. CDR3 length: 15 residues. Here the CDR3 reads CASSAQGAGGETQYF. CDR3 DNA: TGTGCCAGCAGCGCACAGGGGGCCGGTGGAGAGACCCAGTACTTC.

This chain connects TRBV5-1 to TRBJ2-4; D is possibly TRBD2 (5 bases). The CDR3 runs 12 residues. Germline V gene lookup returns CDR1 SGHRS and CDR2 YFSETQ. With 4 bases removed from V and 7 bases from J, the gap between germline ends came to 9 bases. The CDR3 DNA reads TGCGCCAGCAGCCACTCGGGGAACATTCAGTACTTC. This sequence encodes CASSHSGNIQYF.

The sample holds one count of this clone. The rearrangement links TRBV25-1 to TRBJ1-2, with 9 bases identical to TRBD1. CDR1 and CDR2 from the germline V gene are MGHDK and SYGVNS. There are 15 residues in the CDR3. The trim removed 5 bases at V and 3 bases at J, leaving 7 bases unmatched. CDR3 sequence reads: CASSSPGQGHYGYTF. CDR3 coding DNA: TGTGCCAGCAGTAGTCCGGGACAGGGACACTATGGCTACACCTTC.

The J gene is TRBJ2-4, the V gene TRBV2, with 7 bases that match TRBD1. Germline loops: CDR1 SNHLY, CDR2 FYNNEI. CDR3 length equals 19 residues. Trimming at V came to 6 bases and at J to 1 base, leaving 18 bases not matched to a gene. CDR3 coding DNA: TGTGCCAGCAGCGACCCACGTGACAGGGCGGTTCGGGCCAAAAACATTCAGTACTTC. Its translation is CASSDPRDRAVRAKNIQYF.